The 28 T cell receptor beta chains given below trace back to one sample, sequenced in a study of cytomegalovirus exposure and HLA in healthy donors. Use of 60 Vbeta and 13 Jbeta primers characterized the PCR. Sequenced by immunoSEQ multiplex PCR; TCRdb stores in-frame clones only, minus some. The repertoire holds approximately 210,000 clones, with around 79% as singletons. Source material: PBMCs. The receptors come from a woman aged 50 to 60 in good health and CMV-seronegative.

The chain couples TRBV6-4 to TRBJ1-1; the D is unclear. Trimming shortened V by 6 bases and J by 1 base, and 9 bases separated the two germline ends. Germline CDR1 is MRHNA and CDR2 is SNTAGT. This CDR3 is 13 amino acids long. CDR3 DNA sequence: TGTGCCAGCAGGGGCGTCAGGAACACTGAAGCTTTCTTT. Translating gives CASRGVRNTEAFF.

This chain joins TRBV7-9 and TRBJ2-7; D uncertain. This CDR3 region has 17 residues. The ends were cut back, 5 bases at V and 2 bases at J, with 22 bases in the middle. In germline, CDR1 is SEHNR, CDR2 FQNEAQ (reference sequence). As DNA, the CDR3 is TGTGCCAGCAGCCCCGCCGGAATGCGGCGGTTCACCTACGAGCAGTACTTC. It translates to CASSPAGMRRFTYEQYF.

V gene TRBV21-1 combines with J gene TRBJ1-2; the D call in the table, TRBD1, was not verified against the DNA. TRBV21-1 has pseudogene status. This CDR3 has 14 residues. In nucleotides, the CDR3 is TGTGCCAGTTGCACGGGACAGGTGGGCTATGGCTACACCTTC. Translated, it gives CASCTGQVGYGYTF.

V usage is TRBV2 and J usage is TRBJ1-4, with D perhaps matching TRBD1 (6 bases). The CDR3 is 14 amino acids. Germline assignment: CDR1 SNHLY and CDR2 FYNNEI. V lost 4 bases to trimming and J lost 8 bases, with 14 bases between them. The CDR3: CASSVSRGGEKLFF. CDR3 nucleotide sequence: TGTGCCAGCAGTGTTAGCAGGGGTGGCGAAAAACTGTTTTTT.

This chain connects TRBV6-5 to TRBJ1-4, with D maybe TRBD1 (5 bases). Germline V gene data show CDR1 as MNHEY and CDR2 as SVGAGI. V gave up 2 bases and J gave up 1 base, with 8 bases separating them. This CDR3 contains 15 residues. The CDR3 DNA reads as TGTGCCAGCAGTTACGGGGCAGTAACTAATGAAAAACTGTTTTTT. As protein: CASSYGAVTNEKLFF.

As to this clone: The junction departs from the called germline gene at one end, perhaps through a read error. The DNA of the CDR3 is TGTGCTAGCAGCCCTTGGGGAGCGGGGGGGCAAGAGACCCAGTACTTC. Its translation is CASSPWGAGGQETQYF. J is TRBJ2-5 and V is TRBV7-7; 10 nucleotides align to TRBD2. The CDR3 has 16 amino acids. Per germline, CDR1 SSHAT and CDR2 FNYEAQ (reference sequence).

This clone came up once. The chain employs TRBV18 and TRBJ1-2; D might be TRBD1 (5 bases). This CDR3 contains 13 residues. Germline V gene data show CDR1 as KGHSH and CDR2 as LQKENI. The ends were cut back, 6 bases at V and 5 bases at J, with 13 bases in the middle. Written as DNA, the CDR3 is TGTGCCAGCTCCCCCTCCTCAGGGTATGGCTACACCTTC. Translating it yields CASSPSSGYGYTF.

V and J are TRBV7-9 and TRBJ2-7; TRBD1 aligns across 11 bases. The CDR3 totals 15 residues. CDR1 is SEHNR, CDR2 FQNEAQ, per germline (reference sequence). V trimming: 3 bases; J trimming: 7 bases; junction bases outside the gene matches: 8. The CDR3 DNA sequence: TGTGCCAGCAGCTTTTACGGGACAGGGGGTGAGGAGCAGTACTTC. Its translation: CASSFYGTGGEEQYF.

V gene TRBV30 combines with J gene TRBJ1-1; unclear D gene. CDR1 is GTSNPN, CDR2 SVGIG, per germline (reference sequence). The V and J ends lost 4 bases and 3 bases respectively, with 9 bases between them. This CDR3 contains 12 residues. The CDR3 sequence: CAWKDGDTEAFF. In DNA form, the CDR3 reads TGTGCCTGGAAAGACGGGGACACTGAAGCTTTCTTT.

V usage is TRBV30 and J usage is TRBJ1-3; 9 bases are shared with TRBD1. The CDR3 loop spans 16 amino acids. Germline assignment: CDR1 GTSNPN and CDR2 SVGIG (reference sequence). V was clipped by 3 bases and J by 4 bases; unmatched bases: 10. CDR3 DNA sequence: TGTGCCTGGAGCGCCACGGACAGGGGTAGAGGAAACACCATATATTTT. Protein: CAWSATDRGRGNTIYF. The whole variable domain, remainder taken from reference TRBV30 and TRBJ1-3, is SQTIHQWPATLVQPVGSPLSLECTVEGTSNPNLYWYRQAAGRGLQLLFYSVGIGQISSEVPQNLSASRPQDRQFILSSKKLLLSDSGFYLCAWSATDRGRGNTIYFGEGSWLTVV.

This clone was counted between two and nine times. The V call is TRBV9, the J call TRBJ2-7; tentative D call: TRBD1 (6 bases). Germline CDR1 SGDLS, CDR2 YYNGEE. CDR3 length equals 14 residues. The V and J ends lost 4 bases and 1 base respectively, with 12 bases between them. CDR3 nucleotide sequence: TGTGCCAGCAGCAGATACAGGGAATCCTACGAGCAGTACTTC. Its protein product is CASSRYRESYEQYF.

The CDR3 sequence is CASSVGRGIDEKLFF. As DNA, the CDR3 is TGTGCCAGCAGCGTAGGGAGGGGAATAGATGAAAAACTGTTTTTT. The chain has TRBV9 and TRBJ1-4, with D tentatively TRBD1 (5 bases). Trimming shortened V by 0 bases and J by 6 bases, and 12 bases separated the two germline ends. Germline V CDR1 and CDR2: SGDLS, YYNGEE. The CDR3 spans 15 residues.

The J gene is TRBJ1-4, the V gene TRBV7-2, with 7 bases matching TRBD1. Germline V CDR1 and CDR2: SGHTA, FQGNSA. Germline trimming cut 3 bases from V and 7 bases from J; bases unmatched to any gene: 11. CDR3 length equals 16 residues. The CDR3 coding sequence is TGTGCCAGCAGCTTCCGAGAACAGGGGAGCGGTGAAAAACTGTTTTTT. Residues: CASSFREQGSGEKLFF.

This clone came up a few times. The rearrangement links TRBV4-1 to TRBJ1-1; TRBD1 matches 9 bases. This CDR3 has 19 residues. CDR1 and CDR2 from the germline V gene are MGHRA and YSYEKL. The J segment lost 3 bases and the V segment lost 4 bases, leaving 18 bases of the junction unmatched. CDR3 sequence: CASSRDGTGNAVVDTEAFF. The CDR3 DNA is TGCGCCAGCAGCCGCGACGGGACAGGGAATGCAGTGGTCGACACTGAAGCTTTCTTT.

The chain joins TRBV5-6 to TRBJ2-3, with D possibly TRBD2 on 6 matching bases. This CDR3 has 17 amino acids. CDR1 is SGHDT, CDR2 YYEEEE, per germline. V lost 0 bases and J 2 bases, leaving 16 bases between the germline ends. The CDR3 region is CASSLAVAAGLTDTQYF. The CDR3 DNA reads as TGTGCCAGCAGCTTGGCGGTAGCGGCCGGTCTCACAGATACGCAGTATTTT.

The chain recombines TRBV19 with TRBJ2-1; D is unclear. The CDR3 sequence is 15 residues long. V shed 4 bases and J shed 6 bases, with 16 bases lying between them. The germline V gene has CDR1 LNHDA and CDR2 SQIVND (reference sequence). The CDR3 DNA sequence: TGTGCCAGTAGTACATCTAGACTCGTATCCAATGAGCAGTTCTTC. This sequence encodes CASSTSRLVSNEQFF.

The rearrangement links TRBV9 to TRBJ1-1; tentatively, D is TRBD1 (5 bases). The CDR3 is 13 amino acids. Deletions cut 3 bases from V and 7 bases from J, with 13 bases between. Germline values: CDR1 SGDLS, CDR2 YYNGEE. CDR3 residues: CASSAGGRDEAFF. The CDR3 bases are TGTGCCAGCAGCGCCGGGGGAAGGGATGAAGCTTTCTTT.

This clone has just one count. This rearrangement joins TRBV7-9 to TRBJ2-4; 9 bases are shared with TRBD2. The CDR3 runs to 15 residues. Trimming at V came to 1 base and at J to 7 bases, leaving 5 bases not matched to a gene. Germline values: CDR1 SEHNR, CDR2 FQNEAQ (reference sequence). DNA of the CDR3: TGTGCCAGCAGCTTAGAATCGCGGGGGGGGAACATTCAGTACTTC. Translating gives CASSLESRGGNIQYF. The whole variable domain, filled in from reference TRBV7-9 and TRBJ2-4, reads DTGVSQNPRHKITKRGQNVTFRCDPISEHNRLYWYRQTLGQGPEFLTYFQNEAQLEKSRLLSDRFSAERPKGSFSTLEIQRTEQGDSAMYLCASSLESRGGNIQYFGAGTRLSVL.

The rearrangement uses TRBV5-1 and TRBJ2-7, with 10 bases lining up with TRBD1. This CDR3 region has 14 residues. Trimming at V came to 5 bases and at J to 3 bases, leaving 5 bases not matched to a gene. Germline CDR1 reads SGHRS; CDR2 reads YFSETQ. The DNA of the CDR3 is TGCGCCAGCAGACCGGGACAGGGGTTCTACGAGCAGTACTTC. Amino acids: CASRPGQGFYEQYF.

This chain joins TRBV27 and TRBJ2-1, with 15 bases aligning to TRBD2. Germline loops: CDR1 MNHEY, CDR2 SMNVEV (reference sequence). V lost 4 bases and J lost 8; bases outside the gene matches: 6. CDR3 length: 16 amino acids. The CDR3 DNA follows: TGTGCCAGCAGTTCCATAGGACTAGCGGGAGGGGATGAGCAGTTCTTC. Translated, it gives CASSSIGLAGGDEQFF.

This clone was seen only a few times. This CDR3 is also generated by other DNA sequences in the sample. V is TRBV19 and J is TRBJ2-3, with D perhaps TRBD1 (6 bases). V dropped 2 bases and J dropped 0 bases, with 9 bases sitting between them. This CDR3 contains 15 residues. Per the germline V gene, CDR1 is LNHDA and CDR2 is SQIVND (reference sequence). The CDR3 bases are TGTGCCAGTAGTATAAGAGGACAGAGCACAGATACGCAGTATTTT. Translating it yields CASSIRGQSTDTQYF.

The rearrangement joins TRBV30 to TRBJ1-2; D is ambiguous. Germline loops: CDR1 GTSNPN, CDR2 SVGIG (reference sequence). The CDR3 runs 14 residues. V was trimmed by 0 bases and J by 4 bases, leaving 12 bases between them. The CDR3 DNA is TGTGCCTGGAGTGTTTCGGGGATCGGCTATGGCTACACCTTC. Its translation is CAWSVSGIGYGYTF. Combining the CDR3 with reference TRBV30 and TRBJ1-2 gives the whole variable domain SQTIHQWPATLVQPVGSPLSLECTVEGTSNPNLYWYRQAAGRGLQLLFYSVGIGQISSEVPQNLSASRPQDRQFILSSKKLLLSDSGFYLCAWSVSGIGYGYTFGSGTRLTVV.

This rearrangement joins TRBV5-1 to TRBJ1-1; 10 bases agree with TRBD1. This CDR3 contains 13 residues. Germline V gene sequence: CDR1 SGHRS, CDR2 YFSETQ. With V trimmed by 6 bases and J by 4 bases, 3 bases remained unmatched. This CDR3 is CASTWTGGTEAFF. The CDR3 DNA reads as TGCGCCAGCACCTGGACAGGGGGCACTGAAGCTTTCTTT.

This clone has a count of ten or more. The chain joins TRBV5-4 to TRBJ1-3, with D maybe TRBD1 (5 bases). The V gene's germline CDR1 is SGHNT and CDR2 YYREEE (reference sequence). The CDR3 spans 12 residues. V shed 4 bases and J shed 5 bases, with 7 bases lying between them. In DNA form, the CDR3 reads TGTGCCAGCAGCCCGGACAGAAACACCATATATTTT. This encodes CASSPDRNTIYF.

V and J are TRBV6-5 and TRBJ2-7; TRBD1 might be the D (6 bases). The CDR3 extends over 16 amino acids. Per germline, CDR1 MNHEY and CDR2 SVGAGI. Trimming stripped 4 bases from V and 5 bases from J, with 21 bases between. The CDR3 reads CASSSMTGLKRHEQYF. In DNA form, the CDR3 reads TGTGCCAGCAGTTCGATGACAGGCCTTAAACGCCACGAGCAGTACTTC.

V and J are TRBV14 and TRBJ1-2; 11 bases are shared with TRBD1. The junction had 2 bases not matched to a gene; V was cut back by 4 bases and J by 4 bases. The V gene's germline CDR1 is SGHDN and CDR2 FVKESK. The CDR3 sequence is 14 residues long. The CDR3 loop is CASSLGTGGYGYTF. The CDR3 DNA follows: TGTGCCAGCAGCCTCGGGACAGGGGGCTATGGCTACACCTTC.

The sample holds one count of this clone. V and J are TRBV9 and TRBJ2-3, with 9 bases fitting TRBD1. The CDR3 is 16 residues long. Trimming cost V 3 bases and J 1 base; bases outside gene matches: 6. The germline gives CDR1 SGDLS, CDR2 YYNGEE. The CDR3: CASSARRTGGTDTQYF. Written as DNA, the CDR3 is TGTGCCAGCAGCGCCAGACGGACAGGGGGCACAGATACGCAGTATTTT.

This clone was seen more than once but under ten times. This chain joins TRBV7-2 and TRBJ1-1; D call uncertain. The CDR3 covers 13 residues. The germline CDR1 and CDR2 sequences are SGHTA and FQGNSA. Trimming took off 4 bases at V and 1 base at J, with 7 bases between the two ends. The CDR3 sequence is CASSSGRNTEAFF. In nucleotides, the CDR3 is TGTGCCAGCAGCTCTGGGAGGAACACTGAAGCTTTCTTT.